This is a list of T cell receptor beta chains from one sample in a study of regulatory T cells in long-lasting Graves disease. One entry per CDR3 protein results from TCRdb running MiXCR on the multiplex PCR reads. Of hundreds of thousands of distinct CDR3 sequences listed, about 15% are singletons. This same sample was also taken into another study, of T cells in Graves' hyperthyroidism and ophthalmopathy.

Sequenced material: peripheral blood mononuclear cells (PBMCs), taken at new diagnosis, from a patient treated with antithyroid drugs. These receptors came from a woman aged 40 to 55 with Graves disease. Both conserved end residues are part of each CDR3. A D gene is named only where the DNA matches it firmly. Only some rows state a clone size, as once, few, many or a class for expanded clones.

clone size	D gene	V gene	J gene	CDR3 DNA	CDR3 protein
many	TRBD2	TRBV30	TRBJ2-1	TGTGCCTGGAGGACTAGCGGGACGAATGAGCAGTTCTTC	CAWRTSGTNEQFF
many	TRBD2	TRBV7-3	TRBJ2-5	TGTGCCAGCAGCCACCTCCGACTAGCGAGGTTTAAAGAGACCCAGTACTTC	CASSHLRLARFKETQYF
.	.	TRBV5-6	TRBJ1-5	TGTGCCAGCAGCAGATACAGAGATAGCAATCAGCCCCAGCATTTT	CASSRYRDSNQPQHF
few	TRBD2	TRBV3-1	TRBJ2-7	TGTGCCAGCAGCCAAGATGGTCTAGCGGGAGTCTTC	CASSQDGLAGVF
.	.	TRBV6-1	TRBJ1-6	TGTGCCAGCAGGGTGGGGAATGCTCGCTCACCCCTCCACTTT	CASRVGNARSPLHF
.	.	TRBV18	TRBJ2-3	TGTGCCAGCTCACATGGACAGAACACAGATACGCAGTATTTT	CASSHGQNTDTQYF
many	.	TRBV7-2	TRBJ2-6	TGTGCCAGCAGCCCGCCCGGGGCCAACGTCCTGACTTTC	CASSPPGANVLTF
.	.	TRBV27	TRBJ2-2	TGTGCCAGCAAAACGAACGAATTTCTTAACGCCGGGGAGCTGTTTTTT	CASKTNEFLNAGELFF
many	.	TRBV5-1	TRBJ2-2	TGCGCCAGCAGCCTATCAAGTACCGGGGAGCTGTTTTTT	CASSLSSTGELFF
many	TRBD2	TRBV12-5	TRBJ2-1	TGTGCTAGTGGTTATCGGACTAGCGGGAGCAATGAGCAGTTCTTC	CASGYRTSGSNEQFF
many	.	TRBV29-1	TRBJ2-6	TGCAGCGCCCAAGAAGACGGTAGTGGGGCCAACGTCCTGACTTTC	CSAQEDGSGANVLTF
few	.	TRBV28	TRBJ2-2	TGTGCCAGCATCGGCCGAAACACCGGGGAGCTGTTTTTT	CASIGRNTGELFF
many	.	TRBV11-3	TRBJ2-3	TGTGCCAGCAGCTTAGGTCAGAATTGGGATACGCAGTATTTT	CASSLGQNWDTQYF
many	.	TRBV7-9	TRBJ2-1	TGTGCCAGCAGCTTAGGGGAGGGACAAAGCACCTACAATGAGCAGTTCTTC	CASSLGEGQSTYNEQFF
many	.	TRBV5-1	TRBJ1-5	TGCGCCAGCAGCTTGGCCATCGGAGACAGAAATCAGCCCCAGCATTTT	CASSLAIGDRNQPQHF
few	.	TRBV28	TRBJ1-2	TGTGCCAGCAGTACAGACGGGGACGGCTACACCTTC	CASSTDGDGYTF
once	TRBD2	TRBV20-1	TRBJ2-5	TGCAGTGCTAGAGGGGGGACTACCCCGATGGAGACCCAGTACTTC	CSARGGTTPMETQYF
many	TRBD1	TRBV27	TRBJ1-1	TGTGCCAGCAGTACGACAGGGGCGAGGAGTGGGAACACTGAAGCTTTCTTT	CASSTTGARSGNTEAFF
many	.	TRBV24-1	TRBJ2-2	TGTGCCACCAGTGATGCGACAGCGATCGGCACCGGGGAGCTGTTTTTT	CATSDATAIGTGELFF
.	.	TRBV20-1	TRBJ2-5	TGCAGTGCTCAAGACAGGATCAGGACCCAGTACTTC	CSAQDRIRTQYF
few	.	TRBV29-1	TRBJ1-5	TGCAGCGCTAGAAACGGCAATCAGCCCCAGCATTTT	CSARNGNQPQHF
many	TRBD2	TRBV20-1	TRBJ2-3	TGCAGTTGTCGGGAGGCTAGCACAGATACGCAGTATTTT	CSCREASTDTQYF
many	.	TRBV11-2	TRBJ2-1	TGTGCCAGCAGCGAGGGCGGCGGGCACTACAATGAGCAGTTCTTC	CASSEGGGHYNEQFF
.	TRBD2	TRBV6-5	TRBJ2-1	TGTGCCAGCAGTTCAGAGGGACTAGCGGACAATGAGCAGTTCTTC	CASSSEGLADNEQFF
.	.	TRBV6-1	TRBJ2-7	TGTGCCAGCAGTGCCCACCCACGGGACCCTGAACACGAGCAGTACTTC	CASSAHPRDPEHEQYF
few	TRBD1	TRBV25-1	TRBJ1-2	TGTGCCAGCACCCACAGGGGTGGCTATGGCTACACCTTC	CASTHRGGYGYTF
many	TRBD2	TRBV7-2	TRBJ2-5	TGTGCCAGCAGCTTATGGGGGGGAGGGCCCGTCCAAGAGACCCAGTACTTC	CASSLWGGGPVQETQYF
.	.	TRBV24-1	TRBJ2-3	TGTGCCACCCCCGGGGACACAAACACAGATACGCAGTATTTT	CATPGDTNTDTQYF
many	.	TRBV12-3/TRBV12-4	TRBJ2-7	TGTGCCAGCAGTTTAGAGGCGGCAGAGCAGTACTTC	CASSLEAAEQYF